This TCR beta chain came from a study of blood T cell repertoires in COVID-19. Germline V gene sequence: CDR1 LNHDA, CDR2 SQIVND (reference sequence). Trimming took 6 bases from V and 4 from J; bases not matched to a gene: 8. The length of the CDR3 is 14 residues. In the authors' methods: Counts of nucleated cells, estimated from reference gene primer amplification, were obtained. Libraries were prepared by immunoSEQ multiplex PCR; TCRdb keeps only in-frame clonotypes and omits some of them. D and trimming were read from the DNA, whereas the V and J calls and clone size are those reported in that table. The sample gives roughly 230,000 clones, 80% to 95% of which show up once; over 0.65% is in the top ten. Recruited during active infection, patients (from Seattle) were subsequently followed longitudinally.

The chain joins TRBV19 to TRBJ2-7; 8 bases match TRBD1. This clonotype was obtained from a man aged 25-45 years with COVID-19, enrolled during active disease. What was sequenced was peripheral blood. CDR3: CASSPRQGSYEQYF. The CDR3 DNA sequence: TGTGCCAGTAGCCCGAGACAGGGGTCTTACGAGCAGTACTTC.